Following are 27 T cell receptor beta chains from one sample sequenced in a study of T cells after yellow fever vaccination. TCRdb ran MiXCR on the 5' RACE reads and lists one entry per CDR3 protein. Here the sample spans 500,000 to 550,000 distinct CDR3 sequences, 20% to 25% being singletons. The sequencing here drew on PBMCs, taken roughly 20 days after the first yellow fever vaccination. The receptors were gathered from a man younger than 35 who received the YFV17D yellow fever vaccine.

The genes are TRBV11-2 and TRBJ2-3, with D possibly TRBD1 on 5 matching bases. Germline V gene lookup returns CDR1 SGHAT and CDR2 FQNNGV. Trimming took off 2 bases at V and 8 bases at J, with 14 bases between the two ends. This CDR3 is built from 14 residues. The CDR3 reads CASSLIGQQATQYF. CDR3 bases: TGTGCCAGCAGCTTAATTGGACAACAGGCTACGCAGTATTTT.

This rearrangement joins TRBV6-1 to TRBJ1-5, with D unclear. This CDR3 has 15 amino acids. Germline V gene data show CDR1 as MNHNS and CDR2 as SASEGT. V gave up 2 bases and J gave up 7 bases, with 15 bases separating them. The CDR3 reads CASSEYVGSHQPQHF. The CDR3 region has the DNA TGTGCCAGCAGTGAATATGTAGGTTCCCACCAGCCCCAGCATTTT.

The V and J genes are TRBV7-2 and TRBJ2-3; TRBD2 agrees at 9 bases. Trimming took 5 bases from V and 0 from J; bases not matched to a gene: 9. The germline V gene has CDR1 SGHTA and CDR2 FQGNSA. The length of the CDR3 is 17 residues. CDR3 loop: CASSPSGGIPSTDTQYF. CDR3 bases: TGTGCCAGCAGCCCCAGCGGGGGGATACCTAGCACAGATACGCAGTATTTT.

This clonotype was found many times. CDR3 in amino acids: CASSSLGNTEAFF. The CDR3 nucleotides read TGCGCCAGCAGCTCCCTGGGGAACACTGAAGCTTTCTTT. This rearrangement joins TRBV5-1 to TRBJ1-1; unclear D gene. This CDR3 contains 13 residues. Per the germline V gene, CDR1 is SGHRS and CDR2 is YFSETQ. With 3 bases removed from V and 1 base from J, the gap between germline ends came to 7 bases.

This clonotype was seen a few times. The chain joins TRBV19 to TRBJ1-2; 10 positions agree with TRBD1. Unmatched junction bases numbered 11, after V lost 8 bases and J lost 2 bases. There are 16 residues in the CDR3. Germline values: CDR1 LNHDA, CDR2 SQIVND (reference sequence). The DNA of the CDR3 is TGTGCCAGTGGTGGGGACAGGGGCGCCCTAAACTATGGCTACACCTTC. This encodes CASGGDRGALNYGYTF.

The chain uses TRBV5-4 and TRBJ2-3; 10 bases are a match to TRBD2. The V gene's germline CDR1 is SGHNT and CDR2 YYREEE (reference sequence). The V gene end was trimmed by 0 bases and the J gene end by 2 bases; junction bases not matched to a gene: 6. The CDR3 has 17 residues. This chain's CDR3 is CASSLEVAGGITDTQYF. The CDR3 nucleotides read TGTGCCAGCAGCTTGGAGGTAGCGGGGGGAATCACAGATACGCAGTATTTT.

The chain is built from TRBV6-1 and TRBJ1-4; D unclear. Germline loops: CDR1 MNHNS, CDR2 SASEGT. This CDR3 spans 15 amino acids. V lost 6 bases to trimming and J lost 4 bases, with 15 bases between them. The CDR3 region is CASREESPGNEKLFF. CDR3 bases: TGTGCCAGCAGAGAGGAGAGTCCGGGTAATGAAAAACTGTTTTTT.

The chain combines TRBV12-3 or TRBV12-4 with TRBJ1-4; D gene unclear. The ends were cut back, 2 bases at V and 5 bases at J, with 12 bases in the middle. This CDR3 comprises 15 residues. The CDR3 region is CASSLQLSWNEKLFF. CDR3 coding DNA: TGTGCCAGCAGTTTACAGCTATCCTGGAATGAAAAACTGTTTTTT.

The CDR3 DNA reads as TGCGCCAGCAGCTCCGGGACATTAATCCGGGAGACCCAGTACTTC. Protein: CASSSGTLIRETQYF. This sequence joins TRBV5-1 and TRBJ2-5; a weak D match, TRBD1 (6 bases). The V gene lost 3 bases and the J gene lost 5 bases, with 17 bases spanning the gap. Germline CDR1 reads SGHRS; CDR2 reads YFSETQ. The CDR3 totals 15 residues.

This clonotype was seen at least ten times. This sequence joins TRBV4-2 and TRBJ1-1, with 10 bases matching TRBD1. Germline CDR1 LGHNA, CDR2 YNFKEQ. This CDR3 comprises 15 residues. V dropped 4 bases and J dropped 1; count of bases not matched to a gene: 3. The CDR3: CASSRGQGGNTEAFF. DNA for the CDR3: TGTGCCAGCAGCCGCGGACAGGGGGGGAACACTGAAGCTTTCTTT.

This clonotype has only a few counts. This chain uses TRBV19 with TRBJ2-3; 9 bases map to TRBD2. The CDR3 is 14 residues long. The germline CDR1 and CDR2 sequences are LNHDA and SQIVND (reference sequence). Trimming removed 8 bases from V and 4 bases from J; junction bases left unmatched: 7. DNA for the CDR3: TGTGCCAGTCATCAGCGGGGGGAATCAGATACGCAGTATTTT. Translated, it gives CASHQRGESDTQYF.

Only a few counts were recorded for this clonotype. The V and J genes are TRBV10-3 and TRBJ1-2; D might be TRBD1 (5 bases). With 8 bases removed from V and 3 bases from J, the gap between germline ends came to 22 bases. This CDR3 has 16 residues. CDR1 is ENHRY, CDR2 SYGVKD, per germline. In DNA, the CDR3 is TGTGCCATCTGGGGTTCTGGGGCCCCGGCGGACTATGGCTACACCTTC. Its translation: CAIWGSGAPADYGYTF.

This CDR3 is CASSEAQGYFTNEQFF. In nucleotides, the CDR3 is TGTGCCAGCAGCGAGGCACAGGGATATTTTACCAATGAGCAGTTCTTC. V usage is TRBV7-8 and J usage is TRBJ2-1; the D gene is possibly TRBD1 (6 bases). There are 16 residues in the CDR3. Trimming removed 5 bases at V and 6 bases at J, with 20 bases between. CDR1 and CDR2 (germline): SGHVS, FQNEAQ.

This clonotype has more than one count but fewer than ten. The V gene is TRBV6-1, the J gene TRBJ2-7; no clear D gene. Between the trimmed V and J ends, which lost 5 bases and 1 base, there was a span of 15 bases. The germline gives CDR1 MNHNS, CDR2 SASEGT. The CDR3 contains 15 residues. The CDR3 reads CASSPVGLGSYEQYF. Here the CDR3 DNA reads TGTGCCAGCAGTCCGGTTGGGCTGGGGTCCTACGAGCAGTACTTC.

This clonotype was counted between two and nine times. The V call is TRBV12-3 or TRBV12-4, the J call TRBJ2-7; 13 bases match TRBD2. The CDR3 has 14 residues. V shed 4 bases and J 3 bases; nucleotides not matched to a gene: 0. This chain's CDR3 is CASSWTSGGYEQYF. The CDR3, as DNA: TGTGCCAGCAGTTGGACTAGCGGGGGCTACGAGCAGTACTTC.

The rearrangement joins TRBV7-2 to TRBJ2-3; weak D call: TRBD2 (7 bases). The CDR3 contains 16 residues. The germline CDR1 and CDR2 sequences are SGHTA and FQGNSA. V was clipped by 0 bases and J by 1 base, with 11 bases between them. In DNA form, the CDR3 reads TGTGCCAGCAGCTTAGCGGCGGGGGCCGGCACAGATACGCAGTATTTT. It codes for CASSLAAGAGTDTQYF.

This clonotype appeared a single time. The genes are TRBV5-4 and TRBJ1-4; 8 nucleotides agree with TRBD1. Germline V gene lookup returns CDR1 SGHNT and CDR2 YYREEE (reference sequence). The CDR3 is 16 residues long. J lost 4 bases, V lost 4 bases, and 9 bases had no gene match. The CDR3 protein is CASSHDGTGVNEKLFF. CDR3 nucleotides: TGTGCCAGCAGCCACGACGGGACAGGTGTTAATGAAAAACTGTTTTTT.

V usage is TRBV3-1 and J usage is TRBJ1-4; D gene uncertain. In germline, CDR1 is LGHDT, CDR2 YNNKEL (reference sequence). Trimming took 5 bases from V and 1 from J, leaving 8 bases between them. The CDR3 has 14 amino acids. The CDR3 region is CASSTGITNEKLFF. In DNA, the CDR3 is TGTGCCAGCAGCACGGGGATAACTAATGAAAAACTGTTTTTT.

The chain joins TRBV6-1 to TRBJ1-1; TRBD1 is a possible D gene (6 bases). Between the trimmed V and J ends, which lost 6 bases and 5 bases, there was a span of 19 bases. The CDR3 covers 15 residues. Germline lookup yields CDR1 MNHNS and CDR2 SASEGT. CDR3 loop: CASSPSRTAGTEAFF. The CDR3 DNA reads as TGTGCCAGCAGCCCCAGTCGGACAGCGGGAACTGAAGCTTTCTTT.

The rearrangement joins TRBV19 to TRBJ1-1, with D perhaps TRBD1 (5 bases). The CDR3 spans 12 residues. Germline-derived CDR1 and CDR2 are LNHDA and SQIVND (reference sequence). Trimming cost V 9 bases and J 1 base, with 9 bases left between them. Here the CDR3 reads CASSGPNTEAFF. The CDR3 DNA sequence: TGTGCCAGCTCGGGGCCGAACACTGAAGCTTTCTTT.

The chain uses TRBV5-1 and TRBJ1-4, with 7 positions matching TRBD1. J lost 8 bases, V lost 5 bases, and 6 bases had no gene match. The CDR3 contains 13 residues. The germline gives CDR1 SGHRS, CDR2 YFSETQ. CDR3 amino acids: CASRGTDTEKLFF. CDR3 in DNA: TGCGCCAGCAGGGGGACAGATACCGAAAAACTGTTTTTT.

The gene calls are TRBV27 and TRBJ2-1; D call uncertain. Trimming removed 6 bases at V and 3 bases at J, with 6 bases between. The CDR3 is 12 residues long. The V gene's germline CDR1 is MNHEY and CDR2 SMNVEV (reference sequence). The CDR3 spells CASSPNYNEQFF. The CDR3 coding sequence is TGTGCCAGCAGCCCGAACTACAATGAGCAGTTCTTC.

The CDR3 DNA reads TGTGCCAGCAGCTTAGCGCTTACTAGCGGGGGGGCCGAGGATACGCAGTATTTT. This translates into CASSLALTSGGAEDTQYF. The rearrangement joins TRBV7-2 to TRBJ2-3; TRBD2 agrees at 13 bases. The CDR3 sequence is 18 residues long. Germline loops: CDR1 SGHTA, CDR2 FQGNSA. V shed 0 bases, J shed 6 bases, and the junction held 9 bases outside the gene matches.

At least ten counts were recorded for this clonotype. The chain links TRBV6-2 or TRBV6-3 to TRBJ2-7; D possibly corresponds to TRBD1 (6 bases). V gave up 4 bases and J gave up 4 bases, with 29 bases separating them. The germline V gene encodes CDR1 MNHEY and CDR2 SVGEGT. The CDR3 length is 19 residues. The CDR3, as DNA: TGTGCCAGCAGTTCCCTCGGGGACATCCTGGAATCCCCCCTTTACGAGCAGTACTTC. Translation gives CASSSLGDILESPLYEQYF.

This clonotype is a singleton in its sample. CDR3 in DNA: TGCGCCAGCACTAGGCAGGGCACAGATACGCAGTATTTT. It is translated as CASTRQGTDTQYF. The chain carries TRBV5-1 and TRBJ2-3; D is ambiguous. Germline loops: CDR1 SGHRS, CDR2 YFSETQ. The CDR3 consists of 13 residues. Trimming pared 6 bases from V and 1 base from J, leaving 9 bases between.

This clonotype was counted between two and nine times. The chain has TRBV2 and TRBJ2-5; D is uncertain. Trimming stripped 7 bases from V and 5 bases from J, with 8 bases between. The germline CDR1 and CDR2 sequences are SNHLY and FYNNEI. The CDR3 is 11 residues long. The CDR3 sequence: CASMIGETQYF. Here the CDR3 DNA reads TGTGCCAGCATGATCGGGGAGACCCAGTACTTC.

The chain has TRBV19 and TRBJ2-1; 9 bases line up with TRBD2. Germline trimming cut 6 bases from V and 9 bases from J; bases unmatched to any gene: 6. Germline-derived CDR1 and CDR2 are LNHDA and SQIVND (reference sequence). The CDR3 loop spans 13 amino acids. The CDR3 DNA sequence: TGTGCCAGTAGCCAGCGGGGGGTCGGTGAGCAGTTCTTC. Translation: CASSQRGVGEQFF.